Below, one T cell receptor beta chain is given with its context. The data were obtained in a study of T cell changes during pregnancy in multiple sclerosis. The CDR3 runs to 15 residues. Germline V gene data show CDR1 as SGDLS and CDR2 as YYNGEE. Trimming pared 0 bases from V and 0 bases from J, leaving 10 bases between. Only in-frame clones appear in the TCRdb table, and some are missing; sequencing was by immunoSEQ multiplex PCR. The repertoire holds some 54,000 clones, with roughly 92% as singletons. The material was CD8+ T cells from peripheral blood mononuclear cells, obtained in the third trimester of pregnancy. This TCR derives from a female donor with multiple sclerosis, enrolled in a pregnancy study. V and J are TRBV9 and TRBJ2-7; D is ambiguous. CDR3 DNA: TGTGCCAGCAGCGTAGGGGCAGGATCCTCCTACGAGCAGTACTTC. Its translation is CASSVGAGSSYEQYF.